There are a few counts of the clone carrying this TCR beta chain. Its target is unknown. 5'RACE with constant-segment primers built TCRalpha and TCRbeta cDNA libraries with UMIs. TCRdb re-called the 5' RACE reads through MiXCR, storing one row per CDR3 protein. The repertoire consists of about 560,000 distinct CDR3 sequences, with roughly 22% occurring once and the leading ten covering around 7.7%. The trim removed 0 bases at V and 6 bases at J, leaving 5 bases unmatched. CDR1 and CDR2 (germline): SGHTA, FQGNSA. This CDR3 has 17 amino acids. The data originate from a study of T-cell memory formation after mild COVID-19. Findings and limits, study-wide: Proof of SARS-CoV-2 specificity was absent for the second-wave clones that crested on day 37.

Sequenced material: PBMCs or a T cell subset sorted from them (not recorded which). The sequence was collected from an adult woman who had mild COVID-19 (a few samples of this study predate the infection). Cell type and time point are not known. This chain joins TRBV7-2 and TRBJ2-7, with 16 bases aligning to TRBD2. The CDR3 is CASSLAGLAGGVGEQYF. The DNA for the CDR3 is TGTGCCAGCAGCTTAGCGGGACTAGCGGGAGGGGTCGGCGAGCAGTACTTC.